This T cell receptor (beta chain) appears in the sequencing data of a study of blood T cell repertoires in COVID-19. Per the original methods: Amplification from reference gene primers served as the basis for estimated nucleated cell counts. Method: immunoSEQ multiplex PCR; TCRdb's copy keeps in-frame clones and lacks some. V and J calls and clone size come straight from that table; D and trimming were deduced from the DNA. The table lists over 150,000 clones, more than 75% of them singletons. This CDR3 is 16 amino acids long. The germline CDR1 and CDR2 sequences are LGHDT and YNNKEL (reference sequence). V shed 1 base, J shed 5 bases, and the junction held 7 bases outside the gene matches.

Sequencing was done on a sample of peripheral blood. This TCR was sampled from a man in his fifties who had recovered from COVID-19. The chain links TRBV3-1 (or the pseudogene TRBV3-2) to TRBJ2-7; 11 bases line up with TRBD2. This chain's CDR3 is CASSQGASGRINEQYF. CDR3 coding DNA: TGTGCCAGCAGCCAAGGAGCTAGCGGGAGGATCAACGAGCAGTACTTC.